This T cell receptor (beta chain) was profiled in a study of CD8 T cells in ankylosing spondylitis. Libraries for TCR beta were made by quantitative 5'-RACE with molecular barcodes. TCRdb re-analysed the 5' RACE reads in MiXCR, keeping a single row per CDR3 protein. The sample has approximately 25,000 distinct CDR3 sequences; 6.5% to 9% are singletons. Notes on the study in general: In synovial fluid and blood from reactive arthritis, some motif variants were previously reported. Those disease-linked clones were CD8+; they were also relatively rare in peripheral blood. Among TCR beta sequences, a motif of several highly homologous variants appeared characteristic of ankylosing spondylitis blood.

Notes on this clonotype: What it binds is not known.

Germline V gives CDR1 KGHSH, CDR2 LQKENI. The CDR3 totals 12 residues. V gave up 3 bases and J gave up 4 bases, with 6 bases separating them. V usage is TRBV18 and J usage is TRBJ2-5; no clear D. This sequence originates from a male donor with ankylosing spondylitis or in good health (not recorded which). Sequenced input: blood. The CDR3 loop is CASSPWGETQYF. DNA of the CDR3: TGTGCCAGCTCACCTTGGGGAGAGACCCAGTACTTC.